This TCR beta chain was identified in a study of cytomegalovirus exposure and HLA in healthy donors. The CDR3 runs 13 residues. The germline V gene has CDR1 SGHNT and CDR2 YYREEE (reference sequence). Trimming pared 4 bases from V and 3 bases from J, leaving 11 bases between. The PCR ran on 60 Vbeta and 13 Jbeta primers. The data were produced by immunoSEQ multiplex PCR, yet TCRdb's version contains in-frame clones alone and is incomplete. The table has around 150,000 clones, 80% to 85% seen once; the top ten hold under 1%. This clone was detected a few times. V and J are TRBV5-4 and TRBJ2-7; D ambiguous. This sequence was found in a girl aged 2-10 years in good health and CMV-seropositive. Sequencing was performed on PBMCs. CDR3 nucleotides: TGTGCCAGCAGCCCGCTCCTAGGCTACGAGCAGTACTTC. Residues: CASSPLLGYEQYF.